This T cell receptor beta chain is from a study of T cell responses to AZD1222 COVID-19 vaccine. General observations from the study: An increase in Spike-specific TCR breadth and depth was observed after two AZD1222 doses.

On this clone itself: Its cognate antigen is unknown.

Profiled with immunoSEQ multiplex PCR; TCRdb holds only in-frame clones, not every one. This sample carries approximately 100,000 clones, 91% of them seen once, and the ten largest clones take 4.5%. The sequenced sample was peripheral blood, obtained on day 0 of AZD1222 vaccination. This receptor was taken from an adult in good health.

The CDR3 sequence: CASTPGLANNEQYF. The CDR3 region has the DNA TGTGCCAGCACCCCGGGACTAGCGAACAACGAGCAGTACTTC. The V and J genes are TRBV2 and TRBJ2-7; 10 positions match TRBD2. The CDR3 runs to 14 residues. J lost 5 bases, V lost 7 bases, and 8 bases had no gene match. The germline gives CDR1 SNHLY, CDR2 FYNNEI.